This TCR beta chain was sequenced in a study of blood T cell repertoires in COVID-19. The table came from immunoSEQ multiplex PCR; TCRdb's copy has only in-frame clones and leaves some out. The data hold under 250,000 clones, with less than 85% observed a single time. The CDR3 runs 19 residues. Germline V CDR1 and CDR2: SGHVS, FNYEAQ. The V segment lost 2 bases and the J segment 5 bases; nucleotides outside the gene matches: 17. Residents of over 20 US areas, aged roughly 18 to 89 years, made up the participants. This sequence joins TRBV7-6 and TRBJ1-1; 10 bases fit TRBD1. This TCR was sampled from a man aged 55 to 70 who had recovered from COVID-19. The sequenced sample consisted of PBMCs or T cells enriched from blood (not recorded which). CDR3 protein: CASSLTSGQGSLSETEAFF. The CDR3 nucleotides read TGTGCCAGCAGCTTAACGTCGGGACAGGGGTCCCTCTCAGAGACTGAAGCTTTCTTT.